The TCR beta chain under discussion was sequenced for a study of cytomegalovirus exposure and HLA in healthy donors. This CDR3 is built from 19 residues. CDR1 is SEHNR and CDR2 is FQNEAQ in the germline V gene (reference sequence). Findings and caveats of the study: The productive fraction for most TCR beta V segments was about 87% or about 30% in an earlier analysis. A later analysis linked a missense variant in DCLRE1C to the trimming of TCR beta V and J genes. TCR association rates varied by HLA locus in a later analysis, with DRB1 highest and HLA-C lowest.

This clone was counted only a few times. Its antigen is not known. A junction end diverges from the germline sequence, so it may reflect a read error. This PCR relied on a set of 60 Vbeta primers and 13 Jbeta primers. Produced via immunoSEQ multiplex PCR; TCRdb's table is partial and in-frame only. The profile covers about 200,000 clones, with roughly 80% appearing a single time and about 2.6% taken by the ten largest. The chain has TRBV7-9 and TRBJ2-1; 8 bases fit TRBD2. The sequence came from a woman between 35 and 50 years old in good health and CMV-seronegative. Sequenced sample: PBMCs. The CDR3 DNA sequence: TGTTCCAGCAGCTTAGTCCTCGGGAGGGAGGGTAAGGGGAAAAATGAGCAGTTCTTC. Protein sequence: CSSSLVLGREGKGKNEQFF.